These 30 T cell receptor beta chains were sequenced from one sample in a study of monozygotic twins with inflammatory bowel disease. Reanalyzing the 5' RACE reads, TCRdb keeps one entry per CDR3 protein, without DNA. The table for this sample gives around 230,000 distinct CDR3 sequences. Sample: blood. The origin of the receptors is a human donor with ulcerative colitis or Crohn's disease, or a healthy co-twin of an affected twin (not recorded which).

CDR3 region: CASTQQGMNTEAFF. The V gene is TRBV3-1, the J gene TRBJ1-1; checking the TCRdb D call of TRBD1 is not possible without DNA. The CDR3 covers 14 residues. Germline CDR1 LGHDT, CDR2 YNNKEL (reference sequence). Combining the CDR3 with reference TRBV3-1 and TRBJ1-1 gives the whole variable domain DTAVSQTPKYLVTQMGNDKSIKCEQNLGHDTMYWYKQDSKKFLKIMFSYNNKELIINETVPNRFSPKSPDKAHLNLHINSLELGDSAVYFCASTQQGMNTEAFFGQGTRLTVV.

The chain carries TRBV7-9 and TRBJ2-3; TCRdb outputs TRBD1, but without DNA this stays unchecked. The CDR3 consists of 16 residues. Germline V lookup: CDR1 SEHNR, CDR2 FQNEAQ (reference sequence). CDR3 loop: CASSLGRAGDSDTQYF.

This CDR3 is CASSFQGWDYEQYF. The V gene is TRBV5-1, the J gene TRBJ2-7; there is no DNA to check the TCRdb D call of TRBD1. This CDR3 is built from 14 residues. Germline V gene data show CDR1 as SGHRS and CDR2 as YFSETQ.

This CDR3 is CASKLRNVPGQGEANYGYTF. The genes are TRBV27 and TRBJ1-2; TCRdb lists TRBD1, though no DNA is available to test this call. Germline CDR1 reads MNHEY; CDR2 reads SMNVEV (reference sequence). The CDR3 is 20 amino acids.

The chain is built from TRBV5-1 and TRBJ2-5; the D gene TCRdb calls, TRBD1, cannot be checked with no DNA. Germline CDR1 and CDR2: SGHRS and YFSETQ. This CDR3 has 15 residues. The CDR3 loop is CASSLGGAAEETQYF.

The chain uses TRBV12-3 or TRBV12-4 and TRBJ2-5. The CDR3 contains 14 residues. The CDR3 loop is CASSLAVLQETQYF.

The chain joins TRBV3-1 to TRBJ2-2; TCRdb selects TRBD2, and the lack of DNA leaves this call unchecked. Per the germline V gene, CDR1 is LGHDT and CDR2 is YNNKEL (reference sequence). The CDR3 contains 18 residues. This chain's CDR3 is CASSPGLAGGMNTGELFF.

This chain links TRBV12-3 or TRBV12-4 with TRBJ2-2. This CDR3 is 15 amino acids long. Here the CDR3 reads CASSSNRMGTGELFF.

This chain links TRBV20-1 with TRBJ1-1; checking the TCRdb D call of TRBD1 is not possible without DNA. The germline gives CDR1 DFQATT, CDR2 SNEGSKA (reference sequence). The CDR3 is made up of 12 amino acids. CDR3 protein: CRSWGVNTEAFF.

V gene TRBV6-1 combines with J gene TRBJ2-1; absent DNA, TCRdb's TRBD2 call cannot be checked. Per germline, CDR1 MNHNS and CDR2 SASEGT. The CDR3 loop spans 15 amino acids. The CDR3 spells CASLPALVGYNEQFF.

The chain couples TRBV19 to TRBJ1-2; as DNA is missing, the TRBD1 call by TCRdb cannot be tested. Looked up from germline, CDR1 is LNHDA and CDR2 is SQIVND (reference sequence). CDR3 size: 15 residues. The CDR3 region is CASYLLTPTGGGYTF.

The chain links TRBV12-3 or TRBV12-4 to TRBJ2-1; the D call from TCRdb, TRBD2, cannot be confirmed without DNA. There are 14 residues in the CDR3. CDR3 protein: CASKNGGGNNEQFF.

The CDR3: CASSLAYGETYEQYF. The chain uses TRBV13 and TRBJ2-7; TCRdb picks TRBD2, but there is no DNA to check that call. The CDR3 totals 15 residues. CDR1 and CDR2 (germline): PRHDT, FYEKMQ (reference sequence). Together with reference TRBV13 and TRBJ2-7, the CDR3 gives the full variable domain: AAGVIQSPRHLIKEKRETATLKCYPIPRHDTVYWYQQGPGQDPQFLISFYEKMQSDKGSIPDRFSAQQFSDYHSELNMSSLELGDSALYFCASSLAYGETYEQYFGPGTRLTVT.

The CDR3 loop reads CASSFQGGRGEQFF. This chain uses TRBV5-1 with TRBJ2-1; TCRdb's D call of TRBD1 is untestable without DNA. CDR1 is SGHRS, CDR2 YFSETQ, per germline. The CDR3 extends over 14 amino acids.

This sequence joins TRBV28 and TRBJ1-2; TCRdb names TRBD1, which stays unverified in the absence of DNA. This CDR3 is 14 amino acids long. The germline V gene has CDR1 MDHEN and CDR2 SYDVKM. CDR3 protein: CASSFPGQGGGYTF.

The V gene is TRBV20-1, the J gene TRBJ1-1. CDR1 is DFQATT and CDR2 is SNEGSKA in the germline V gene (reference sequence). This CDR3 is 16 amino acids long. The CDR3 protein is CSARDLGKRKNTEAFF.

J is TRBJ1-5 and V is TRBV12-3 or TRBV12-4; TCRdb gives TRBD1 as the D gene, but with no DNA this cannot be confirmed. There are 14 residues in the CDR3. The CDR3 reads CASSLTVSTQPQHF.

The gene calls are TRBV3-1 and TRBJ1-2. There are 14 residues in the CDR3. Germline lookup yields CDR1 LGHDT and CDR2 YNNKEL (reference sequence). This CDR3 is CASSQDTSNYGYTF.

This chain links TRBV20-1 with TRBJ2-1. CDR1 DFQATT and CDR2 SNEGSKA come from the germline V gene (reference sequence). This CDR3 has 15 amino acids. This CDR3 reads CSARDFKGIYNEQFF.

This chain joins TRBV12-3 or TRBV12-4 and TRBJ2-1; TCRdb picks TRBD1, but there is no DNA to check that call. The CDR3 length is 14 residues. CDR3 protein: CASSLGGARNEQFF.

CDR3 protein: CASSLALGGLISNSGNTIYF. This chain links TRBV11-1 with TRBJ1-3; TCRdb's D gene call, TRBD1, goes unchecked for lack of DNA. The CDR3 has 20 amino acids. Germline CDR1 SGHAT, CDR2 FQDESV (reference sequence).

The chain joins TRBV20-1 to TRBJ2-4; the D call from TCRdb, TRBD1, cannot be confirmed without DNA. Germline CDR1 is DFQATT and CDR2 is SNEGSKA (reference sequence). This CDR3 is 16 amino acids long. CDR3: CSARDLSGQGQNIQYF.

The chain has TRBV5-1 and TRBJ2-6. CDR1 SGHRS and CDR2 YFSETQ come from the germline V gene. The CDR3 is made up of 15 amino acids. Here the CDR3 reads CASSLYLAGANVLTF.

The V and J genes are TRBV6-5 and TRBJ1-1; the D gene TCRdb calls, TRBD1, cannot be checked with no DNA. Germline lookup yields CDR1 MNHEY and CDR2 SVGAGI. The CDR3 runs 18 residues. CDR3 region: CASSYRGRVRLTYPEAFF.

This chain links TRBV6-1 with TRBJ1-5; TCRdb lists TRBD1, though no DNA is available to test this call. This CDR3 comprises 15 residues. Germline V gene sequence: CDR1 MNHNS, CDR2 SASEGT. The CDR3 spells CASSDVGLGNQPQHF.

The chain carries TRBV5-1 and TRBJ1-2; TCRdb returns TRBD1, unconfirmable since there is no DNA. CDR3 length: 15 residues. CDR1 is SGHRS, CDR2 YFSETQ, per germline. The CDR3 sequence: CASRHQGVGNYGYTF.

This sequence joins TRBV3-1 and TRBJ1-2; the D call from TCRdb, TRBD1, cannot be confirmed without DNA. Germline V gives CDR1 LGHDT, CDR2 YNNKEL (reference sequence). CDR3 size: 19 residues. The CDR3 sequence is CASSQGRLRRDRPNYGYTF.

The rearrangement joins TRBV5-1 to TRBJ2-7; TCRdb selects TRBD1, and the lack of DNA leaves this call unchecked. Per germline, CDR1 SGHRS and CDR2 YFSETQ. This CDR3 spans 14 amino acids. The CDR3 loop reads CASSLEQGVYEQYF.

CDR3 residues: CSVRGGSSYNEQFF. The V and J genes are TRBV29-1 and TRBJ2-1; the D gene TCRdb calls, TRBD1, cannot be checked with no DNA. CDR1 and CDR2 from the germline V gene are SQVTM and ANQGSEA. The length of the CDR3 is 14 residues.

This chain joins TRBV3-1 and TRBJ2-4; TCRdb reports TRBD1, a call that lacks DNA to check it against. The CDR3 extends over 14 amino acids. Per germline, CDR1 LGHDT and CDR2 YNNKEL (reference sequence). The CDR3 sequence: CASSQVGTGNIQYF.